This TCR beta chain derives from a study of Ad26.COV2.S vaccination and SARS-CoV-2 variants. Study background: Ad26.COV2.S given intramuscularly, once or twice 56 days apart. Overall study results and limits: People who got the vaccine or the placebo had similar non-spike TCR breadth. The authors reported substantial breadth in spike-specific CD8+ and CD4+ T cell responses after vaccination.

This CDR3 has 16 residues. The ends were cut back, 3 bases at V and 2 bases at J, with 14 bases in the middle. Germline CDR1 reads MNHEY; CDR2 reads SVGEGT. This clone was seen once. Its antigen is still unknown. The sample's treatment: about 20 received Ad26.COV2.S at low or high dose, single or two shots; 5 received placebo; per-sample allocation not given. On day 63 after the first injection, vaccine and placebo recipients gave samples. At a Boston site, the person donating was an adult of 18-55 years. Repertoires were generated with immunoSEQ multiplex PCR, while TCRdb's copy carries only in-frame clones and drops some. This table has approximately 280,000 clones, approximately 89% appearing once.

V and J are TRBV6-2 or TRBV6-3 and TRBJ1-5, with a tentative D call TRBD1 (5 bases). The sequence was collected from a person between 18 and 59 years old who received the Ad26.COV2.S COVID-19 vaccine or a placebo. This sample comprised peripheral blood, obtained in a trial of Ad26.COV2.S vaccine versus placebo. DNA for the CDR3: TGTGCCAGCAGTTATTACTCCAGGGCTGGCAATCAGCCCCAGCATTTT. Amino acids: CASSYYSRAGNQPQHF.